This is a list of T cell receptor beta chains from one sample in a study of human T cells and chemical hapten exposure. TCRdb processed the RACE reads anew with MiXCR; each CDR3 protein has one entry. The sample contains 90,000 or so distinct CDR3 sequences, 7.5% to 9.5% of which appear only once. This specimen consisted of whole blood, obtained in connection with sensitization to the hapten diphenylcyclopropenone (DPC). The receptors originated from a middle-aged man with alopecia areata. Some clones in this sample may be carry-over from other donors' samples. Both conserved end residues are part of each CDR3. Each record gives: D gene, clone size, J gene, V gene, CDR3 protein, CDR3 DNA. A D gene is named only where the DNA matches it firmly. Not every row has a clone size; where given, it reads once, few, many or a size class.

d_gene: NA; abundance: few; j_gene: TRBJ1-1; v_gene: TRBV10-2; CDR3aa: CASSEYRNTEAFF; CDR3nt: TGCGCCAGCAGTGAGTACAGGAACACTGAAGCTTTCTTT
d_gene: NA; abundance: many; j_gene: TRBJ2-1; v_gene: TRBV18; CDR3aa: CASSRDSYNEQFF; CDR3nt: TGTGCCAGCTCACGGGACTCCTACAATGAGCAGTTCTTC
d_gene: NA; abundance: NA; j_gene: TRBJ2-3; v_gene: TRBV29-1; CDR3aa: CSVRPQDAQYF; CDR3nt: TGCAGCGTGCGGCCTCAAGATGCGCAGTATTTT
d_gene: TRBD1; abundance: few; j_gene: TRBJ1-3; v_gene: TRBV12-3/TRBV12-4; CDR3aa: CASIRRTGENSGNTIYF; CDR3nt: TGTGCCAGCATTCGCCGGACAGGGGAAAACTCTGGAAACACCATATATTTT
d_gene: NA; abundance: few; j_gene: TRBJ2-1; v_gene: TRBV7-2; CDR3aa: CASRSETWVDNEQFF; CDR3nt: TGTGCCAGCAGGTCAGAGACGTGGGTAGACAATGAGCAGTTCTTC
d_gene: NA; abundance: NA; j_gene: TRBJ2-5; v_gene: TRBV28; CDR3aa: CASSPREETQYF; CDR3nt: TGTGCCAGCAGTCCCAGGGAAGAGACCCAGTACTTC
d_gene: NA; abundance: few; j_gene: TRBJ2-1; v_gene: TRBV20-1; CDR3aa: CSARDRGSSVYNEQFF; CDR3nt: TGCAGTGCTAGAGATCGCGGGTCCTCTGTCTACAATGAGCAGTTCTTC
d_gene: NA; abundance: NA; j_gene: TRBJ2-3; v_gene: TRBV5-4; CDR3aa: CASSLGASPSTDTQYF; CDR3nt: TGTGCCAGCAGCTTGGGGGCTAGTCCTAGCACAGATACGCAGTATTTT
d_gene: NA; abundance: many; j_gene: TRBJ1-5; v_gene: TRBV5-1; CDR3aa: CASSRTTGSNQPQHF; CDR3nt: TGCGCCAGCAGCAGAACGACAGGTAGCAATCAGCCCCAGCATTTT
d_gene: NA; abundance: many; j_gene: TRBJ2-7; v_gene: TRBV7-2; CDR3aa: CASSLRRDHEQYF; CDR3nt: TGTGCCAGCAGCTTGAGGCGGGATCACGAGCAGTACTTC
d_gene: NA; abundance: NA; j_gene: TRBJ2-3; v_gene: TRBV30; CDR3aa: CAWSVQGSTQYF; CDR3nt: TGTGCCTGGAGTGTACAAGGCAGTACGCAGTATTTT
d_gene: NA; abundance: many; j_gene: TRBJ2-2; v_gene: TRBV24-1; CDR3aa: CATSDGTVFGPGELFF; CDR3nt: TGTGCCACCAGTGACGGGACTGTGTTTGGTCCCGGGGAGCTGTTTTTT
d_gene: TRBD2; abundance: NA; j_gene: TRBJ2-1; v_gene: TRBV4-1; CDR3aa: CASSRQEGELAGGNEQFF; CDR3nt: TGCGCCAGCAGCCGTCAAGAGGGCGAACTAGCGGGAGGTAATGAGCAGTTCTTC
d_gene: NA; abundance: many; j_gene: TRBJ2-3; v_gene: TRBV7-9; CDR3aa: CASRDPLKADTQYF; CDR3nt: TGTGCCAGCCGAGACCCATTGAAGGCAGATACGCAGTATTTT
d_gene: TRBD1; abundance: NA; j_gene: TRBJ2-1; v_gene: TRBV5-6; CDR3aa: CASSLSPGTGGESSYNEQFF; CDR3nt: TGTGCCAGCAGCTTGTCTCCAGGGACAGGGGGTGAAAGCTCCTACAATGAGCAGTTCTTC
d_gene: NA; abundance: NA; j_gene: TRBJ2-1; v_gene: TRBV28; CDR3aa: CASSFHRPTSNEQFF; CDR3nt: TGTGCCAGCAGTTTTCACAGGCCGACCAGCAATGAGCAGTTCTTC
d_gene: NA; abundance: NA; j_gene: TRBJ1-2; v_gene: TRBV29-1; CDR3aa: CSVDVEQRVYGYTF; CDR3nt: TGCAGCGTTGACGTTGAGCAGCGGGTCTATGGCTACACCTTC
d_gene: TRBD2; abundance: few; j_gene: TRBJ2-1; v_gene: TRBV9; CDR3aa: CASSAMSGSGSYEQFF; CDR3nt: TGTGCCAGCAGCGCCATGTCTGGTAGCGGGAGTTACGAGCAGTTCTTC
d_gene: NA; abundance: few; j_gene: TRBJ1-2; v_gene: TRBV6-5; CDR3aa: CASSYSPDTAYGYTF; CDR3nt: TGTGCCAGCAGTTACTCTCCGGACACCGCGTATGGCTACACCTTC
d_gene: NA; abundance: NA; j_gene: TRBJ2-3; v_gene: TRBV29-1; CDR3aa: CSADLSTDTQYF; CDR3nt: TGCAGCGCCGATTTGAGCACAGATACGCAGTATTTT
d_gene: NA; abundance: many; j_gene: TRBJ1-1; v_gene: TRBV12-3/TRBV12-4; CDR3aa: CASSYTTGNTEAFF; CDR3nt: TGTGCCAGCAGTTACACGACAGGAAACACTGAAGCTTTCTTT
d_gene: TRBD2; abundance: NA; j_gene: TRBJ2-3; v_gene: TRBV7-2; CDR3aa: CASSFLAGESDTQYF; CDR3nt: TGTGCCAGCAGCTTTCTAGCGGGAGAATCCGATACGCAGTATTTT
d_gene: NA; abundance: many; j_gene: TRBJ1-3; v_gene: TRBV29-1; CDR3aa: CSVGQGLDAGNTIYF; CDR3nt: TGCAGCGTAGGGCAGGGACTCGATGCTGGAAACACCATATATTTT
d_gene: NA; abundance: few; j_gene: TRBJ1-1; v_gene: TRBV14; CDR3aa: CASSQVPGRTEAFF; CDR3nt: TGTGCCAGCAGCCAGGTACCGGGGAGAACTGAAGCTTTCTTT
d_gene: TRBD2; abundance: many; j_gene: TRBJ2-5; v_gene: TRBV10-3; CDR3aa: CAISETSSGVQETQYF; CDR3nt: TGTGCCATCAGTGAAACCTCTAGCGGGGTCCAAGAGACCCAGTACTTC
d_gene: NA; abundance: many; j_gene: TRBJ2-1; v_gene: TRBV24-1; CDR3aa: CATSEGTYEQFF; CDR3nt: TGTGCCACCAGTGAAGGGACTTATGAGCAGTTCTTC
d_gene: NA; abundance: many; j_gene: TRBJ1-3; v_gene: TRBV6-1; CDR3aa: CASTLTGTYGNTIYF; CDR3nt: TGTGCCAGCACCTTAACAGGGACTTATGGAAACACCATATATTTT
d_gene: TRBD2; abundance: NA; j_gene: TRBJ2-3; v_gene: TRBV18; CDR3aa: CASSPVAGDYTDTQYF; CDR3nt: TGTGCCAGCTCACCAGTAGCGGGAGACTACACAGATACGCAGTATTTT
d_gene: TRBD2; abundance: many; j_gene: TRBJ2-7; v_gene: TRBV6-5; CDR3aa: CASSYGGSASYEQYF; CDR3nt: TGTGCCAGCAGTTACGGCGGGAGCGCCTCCTACGAGCAGTACTTC
d_gene: TRBD1; abundance: many; j_gene: TRBJ1-2; v_gene: TRBV29-1; CDR3aa: CSVFATGGDFYGYTF; CDR3nt: TGCAGCGTTTTTGCGACAGGGGGTGACTTCTATGGCTACACCTTC